The entry below gives a single T cell receptor (beta chain) sequence along with its context. The target antigen is unknown. Trimming cost V 6 bases and J 3 bases; bases outside gene matches: 4. Germline CDR1 is MDHEN and CDR2 is SYDVKM. The CDR3 is made up of 15 amino acids. This entry belongs to a study of shared clonotypes between healthy human individuals. Study-level results: Generally, naive subsets (rather than memory subsets) showed larger estimated richness. Among donors, sharing of clonotypes was expected to be affected by sequencing depth. Shared across a few donors were 4% to 6% of the naive CD4 clonotypes.

Profiling relied on immunoSEQ multiplex PCR, and the TCRdb table lists in-frame clones only, not all of them. Of 2 million to 2.5 million clones listed, 93% are singletons. The donors were adults (healthy and HIV-negative) with no recent acute infections or vaccinations. The clonotype originates from a man aged 18 to 35 in good health. Some clones in this sample may be carry-over from other donors' samples. This chain links TRBV28 with TRBJ2-1; TRBD2 aligns across 11 bases. What was sequenced was naive CD4+ T cells from PBMCs. Subset noted: CD45RA+ positively selected. CDR3 DNA: TGTGCCAGCAGGCCGACTAGCGGGATCTACAATGAGCAGTTCTTC. Protein product: CASRPTSGIYNEQFF.